The 16 T cell receptor beta chains given below trace back to one sample, sequenced in a study of cytomegalovirus exposure and HLA in healthy donors. The PCR was carried out with 60 Vbeta primers and 13 Jbeta primers. Clones were sequenced by immunoSEQ multiplex PCR, and TCRdb holds only the in-frame ones, with some missing. This sample has around 100,000 clones; around 85% occur once, and the top ten carry roughly 5%. The sample was PBMCs. These TCRs come from a man aged 35 to 55 in good health and CMV-seropositive.

The J gene is TRBJ1-1, the V gene TRBV9; no definite D call. CDR3 length: 13 amino acids. Germline CDR1 is SGDLS and CDR2 is YYNGEE. V shed 0 bases and J shed 5 bases, with 8 bases lying between them. CDR3 DNA: TGTGCCAGCAGCGTAGGATGGAGGACTGAAGCTTTCTTT. Residues: CASSVGWRTEAFF.

The rearrangement joins TRBV27 to TRBJ2-2; D perhaps matches TRBD2 (6 bases). Germline CDR1 reads MNHEY; CDR2 reads SMNVEV (reference sequence). The ends were cut back, 0 bases at V and 4 bases at J, with 9 bases in the middle. This CDR3 region has 15 residues. The CDR3 nucleotides read TGTGCCAGCAGTTTATCCCGGACTATCACCGGGGAGCTGTTTTTT. As protein: CASSLSRTITGELFF.

J is TRBJ1-1 and V is TRBV19; D not certain. The V gene lost 4 bases and the J gene lost 1 base, with 10 bases spanning the gap. The CDR3 runs to 14 residues. Germline V gene data show CDR1 as LNHDA and CDR2 as SQIVND (reference sequence). The CDR3 DNA reads TGTGCCAGTAGTACCCCCACGGGGAACACTGAAGCTTTCTTT. Amino acids: CASSTPTGNTEAFF. The full variable domain, completed using reference TRBV19 and TRBJ1-1, is DGGITQSPKYLFRKEGQNVTLSCEQNLNHDAMYWYRQDPGQGLRLIYYSQIVNDFQKGDIAEGYSVSREKKESFPLTVTSAQKNPTAFYLCASSTPTGNTEAFFGQGTRLTVV.

This clone showed up just a few times. The V call is TRBV4-1, the J call TRBJ2-7; 7 nucleotides align to TRBD1. Germline assignment: CDR1 MGHRA and CDR2 YSYEKL. There are 16 residues in the CDR3. V dropped 3 bases and J dropped 5; count of bases not matched to a gene: 13. The CDR3 region is CASSQESTTGSNEQYF. In nucleotides, the CDR3 is TGCGCCAGCAGCCAGGAATCCACGACAGGGTCAAACGAGCAGTACTTC.

The V call is TRBV12-5, the J call TRBJ2-2, with TRBD1 matching over 7 bases. V gave up 2 bases and J gave up 7 bases; unmatched junction bases: 7. In germline, CDR1 is LGHNT, CDR2 FRNRAP. This CDR3 region has 15 residues. The CDR3 DNA reads TGTGCTAGTGGTTTGAGGCAGGGGGTTGGCGGGGAGCTGTTTTTT. Its translation: CASGLRQGVGGELFF.

The sample holds one count of this clone. The chain recombines TRBV7-8 with TRBJ1-3; tentatively, D is TRBD1 (6 bases). The CDR3 consists of 15 residues. Trimming stripped 1 base from V and 4 bases from J, with 11 bases between. Germline V lookup: CDR1 SGHVS, CDR2 FQNEAQ. The CDR3 DNA reads as TGTGCCAGCAGCTTAGGGCGGGGGCGAGGAAACACCATATATTTT. As protein: CASSLGRGRGNTIYF.

In the case of this clone: Other DNA sequences within the sample encode an identical CDR3. The chain carries TRBV9 and TRBJ2-7; D possibly corresponds to TRBD1 (6 bases). There are 15 residues in the CDR3. V was cut by 5 bases and J by 0 bases, with 15 bases left in between. Germline V gene sequence: CDR1 SGDLS, CDR2 YYNGEE. The CDR3 bases are TGTGCCAGCAGTCCCCAGACAGGCTTCTCCTACGAGCAGTACTTC. Residues: CASSPQTGFSYEQYF.

This rearrangement joins TRBV7-2 to TRBJ1-3; TRBD1 matches at 11 bases. Germline V gives CDR1 SGHTA, CDR2 FQGNSA. There are 16 residues in the CDR3. V shed 5 bases, J shed 2 bases, and the junction held 5 bases outside the gene matches. This CDR3 is CASSLRTGGTGNTIYF. CDR3 sequence (DNA): TGTGCCAGCAGCCTACGGACAGGGGGCACTGGAAACACCATATATTTT.

This clone has a handful of counts. The V call is TRBV5-6, the J call TRBJ1-1; a possible D gene is TRBD1 (5 bases). The germline CDR1 and CDR2 sequences are SGHDT and YYEEEE. Trimming took 2 bases from V and 0 from J, leaving 11 bases between them. The CDR3 is 15 residues long. In DNA, the CDR3 is TGTGCCAGCAGCTTATCCGTCAGGGTGAACACTGAAGCTTTCTTT. This encodes CASSLSVRVNTEAFF.

The chain is built from TRBV14 and TRBJ1-1; TRBD1 is a possible D gene (5 bases). This CDR3 spans 13 amino acids. Trimming removed 4 bases at V and 8 bases at J, with 14 bases between. Germline CDR1 SGHDN, CDR2 FVKESK. The CDR3 protein is CASSLLWWGEAFF. The CDR3 DNA sequence: TGTGCCAGCAGCCTTTTATGGTGGGGCGAAGCTTTCTTT.

Remarks on this clone: One end of the junction varies from germline; a read error may be responsible. The gene calls are TRBV7-9 and TRBJ2-5; D unresolved. This CDR3 spans 11 amino acids. CDR1 is SEHNR and CDR2 is FQNEAQ in the germline V gene (reference sequence). In DNA, the CDR3 is TGTTCCAGCGAGGAGAGTAAGACCCAGTACTTC. Residues: CSSEESKTQYF.

This clone was detected a few times. The J gene is TRBJ2-7, the V gene TRBV6-5; TRBD2 aligns across 8 bases. Per the germline V gene, CDR1 is MNHEY and CDR2 is SVGAGI. V lost 0 bases, J lost 1 base, and 5 bases stayed unmatched. The CDR3 is 16 residues long. This CDR3 reads CASSYSIAGLSYEQYF. CDR3 nucleotide sequence: TGTGCCAGCAGTTACTCGATAGCGGGACTTTCCTACGAGCAGTACTTC.

This clone showed up just once. The chain has TRBV5-6 and TRBJ2-3; D may be TRBD2 (7 bases). V was pared by 4 bases and J by 2 bases, with 17 bases between. The length of the CDR3 is 16 residues. CDR1 and CDR2 (germline): SGHDT, YYEEEE. CDR3 bases: TGTGCCAGCAGCGTCGGACTAGGGGGATTCACAGATACGCAGTATTTT. Encoded protein: CASSVGLGGFTDTQYF. The full variable domain, completed using reference TRBV5-6 and TRBJ2-3, is DAGVTQSPTHLIKTRGQQVTLRCSPKSGHDTVSWYQQALGQGPQFIFQYYEEEERQRGNFPDRFSGHQFPNYSSELNVNALLLGDSALYLCASSVGLGGFTDTQYFGPGTRLTVL.

The chain couples TRBV7-6 to TRBJ2-1; D is ambiguous. Deletions cut 1 base from V and 5 bases from J, with 15 bases between. This CDR3 comprises 16 residues. The germline V gene has CDR1 SGHVS and CDR2 FNYEAQ. The CDR3 nucleotides read TGTGCCAGCAGCTTAGGACGCGCGGAAGTAAACAATGAGCAGTTCTTC. It codes for CASSLGRAEVNNEQFF.

V is TRBV19 and J is TRBJ2-7; 9 positions agree with TRBD2. The CDR3 consists of 13 residues. V dropped 9 bases and J dropped 3; count of bases not matched to a gene: 6. Germline V CDR1 and CDR2: LNHDA, SQIVND (reference sequence). This CDR3 reads CASAGGPGYEQYF. CDR3 DNA sequence: TGTGCCAGCGCGGGAGGGCCCGGCTACGAGCAGTACTTC.

This sequence joins TRBV9 and TRBJ1-3; D possibly corresponds to TRBD1 (6 bases). The V and J ends lost 0 bases and 7 bases respectively, with 14 bases between them. The CDR3 is made up of 15 amino acids. CDR1 is SGDLS, CDR2 YYNGEE, per germline. CDR3 sequence: CASSVAPGRGNTIYF. The CDR3 coding sequence is TGTGCCAGCAGCGTAGCCCCGGGCAGGGGTAACACCATATATTTT.